This T cell receptor beta chain was sequenced during a study of blood T cell repertoires in COVID-19. Study context: The study drew acute and convalescent COVID-19 samples from the United States, Italy and Spain. The analysed material was cDNA or gDNA that came from T cells, B-cell-depleted T cells, or PBMCs.

From germline, CDR1 is SGHAT and CDR2 FQDESV (reference sequence). The CDR3 is 16 amino acids. V lost 1 base and J lost 5; bases outside the gene matches: 6. Profiling relied on immunoSEQ multiplex PCR, and the TCRdb table lists in-frame clones only, not all of them. The table records roughly 200,000 clones, 75% to 90% of them present only once. The sequence derives from a woman in her twenties or thirties who had been exposed to COVID-19. The gene calls are TRBV11-1 and TRBJ2-7, with TRBD1 identical over 12 bases. The sample consisted of PBMCs or T cells enriched from blood (not recorded which). In DNA form, the CDR3 reads TGTGCCAGCAGCTTAGGAGCGGGACAGGGGGCCAACGAGCAGTACTTC. Translated: CASSLGAGQGANEQYF.